This note documents a single TCR beta chain sequence. Profiling relied on immunoSEQ multiplex PCR, and the TCRdb table lists in-frame clones only, not all of them. The sample lists fewer than 650,000 clones; roughly 72% were seen once. The data were taken from a study of shared clonotypes between healthy human individuals. The V gene end was trimmed by 0 bases and the J gene end by 6 bases; junction bases not matched to a gene: 8. Germline V CDR1 and CDR2: GTSNPN, SVGIG (reference sequence). This CDR3 has 16 amino acids. Sequenced: PBMCs. The TCR originated in a woman aged 40 to 49 in good health. Some clones in this sample may be carry-over from other donors' samples. This chain uses TRBV30 with TRBJ1-2; 12 bases align to TRBD1. CDR3 DNA: TGTGCCTGGAGTGTACTCGCCGGGACAGGGGGCGATGGCTACACCTTC. It translates to CAWSVLAGTGGDGYTF.